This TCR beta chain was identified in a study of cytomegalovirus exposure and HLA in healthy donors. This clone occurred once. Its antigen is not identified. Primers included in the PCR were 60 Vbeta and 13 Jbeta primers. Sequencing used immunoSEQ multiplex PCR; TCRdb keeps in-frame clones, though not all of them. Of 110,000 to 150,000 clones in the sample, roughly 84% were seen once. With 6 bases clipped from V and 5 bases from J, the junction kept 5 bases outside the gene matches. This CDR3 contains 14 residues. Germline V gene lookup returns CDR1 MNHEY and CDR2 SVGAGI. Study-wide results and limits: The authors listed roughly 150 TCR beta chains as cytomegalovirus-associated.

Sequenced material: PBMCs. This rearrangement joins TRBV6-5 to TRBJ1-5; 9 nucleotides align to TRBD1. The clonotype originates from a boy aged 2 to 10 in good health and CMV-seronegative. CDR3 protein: CASSRDRVYQPQHF. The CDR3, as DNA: TGTGCCAGCAGCCGGGACAGGGTGTATCAGCCCCAGCATTTT.